The T cell receptor beta chain under discussion was sequenced for a study of T cell responses to AZD1222 COVID-19 vaccine. The study, taken as a whole, reports: Baseline seropositives among AZD1222 recipients totaled only five or six. A reported finding is that nearly half of spike-specific TCRs target unmutated variant regions.

Concerning this clone: Its antigen is unknown.

CDR1 is SGHTA and CDR2 is FQGNSA in the germline V gene. V was clipped by 5 bases and J by 8 bases, with 9 bases between them. The CDR3 covers 11 residues. TCRdb's table, derived via immunoSEQ multiplex PCR, lists solely in-frame clones and lacks some. The sample carries approximately 150,000 clones, 92% recorded once. The rearrangement links TRBV7-2 to TRBJ1-2; D call uncertain. This sample comprised peripheral blood, obtained on day 0 of AZD1222 vaccination. This receptor was taken from an adult in good health. The DNA of the CDR3 is TGTGCCAGCAGCCTAGGATTCGGCTACACCTTC. Its protein is CASSLGFGYTF. The variable domain in full, completed from reference TRBV7-2 and TRBJ1-2, reads GAGVSQSPSNKVTEKGKDVELRCDPISGHTALYWYRQSLGQGLEFLIYFQGNSAPDKSGLPSDRFSAERTGGSVSTLTIQRTQQEDSAVYLCASSLGFGYTFGSGTRLTVV.